These 2 T cell receptor beta chains were all obtained from the same sample, sequenced in a study of identical twins. TCRdb reprocessed the 5' RACE reads via MiXCR and lists one record per CDR3 protein. The top ten clones hold less than 15% of a sample with 350,000 to 450,000 distinct CDR3 sequences, 15% to 20% of them seen once. The sample taken for sequencing was naive T cells sorted from blood. The receptors here all came from a man aged 50 to 59 in good health.

This chain's CDR3 is CASTATTVDEQYF. The CDR3 coding sequence is TGTGCCAGCACGGCAACGACGGTGGACGAGCAGTACTTC. The rearrangement links TRBV7-9 to TRBJ2-7; D unclear. The germline V and J ends were trimmed by 7 bases and 5 bases, with 15 bases remaining between them. CDR1 and CDR2 from the germline V gene are SEHNR and FQNEAQ (reference sequence). There are 13 residues in the CDR3. Variable domain in full (rest from reference TRBV7-9 and TRBJ2-7): DTGVSQNPRHKITKRGQNVTFRCDPISEHNRLYWYRQTLGQGPEFLTYFQNEAQLEKSRLLSDRFSAERPKGSFSTLEIQRTEQGDSAMYLCASTATTVDEQYFGPGTRLTVT.

V is TRBV7-2 and J is TRBJ2-3; TRBD2 might be the D (5 bases). This CDR3 spans 16 amino acids. V lost 1 base, J lost 5 bases, and 16 bases lay in between. Germline CDR1 is SGHTA and CDR2 is FQGNSA. The chain's CDR3 is CASSLEPGSSGDTQYF. In DNA, the CDR3 is TGTGCCAGCAGCTTAGAGCCGGGGAGTTCGGGAGATACGCAGTATTTT.